The 31 T cell receptor beta chains listed next were all sequenced from one sample in a study of blood T cell repertoires in COVID-19. The data were produced by immunoSEQ multiplex PCR, yet TCRdb's version contains in-frame clones alone and is incomplete. Of 110,000 or so clones in the sample, 85% are singletons; the top ten hold about 12%. The specimen was peripheral blood. The receptor source for this set is a human donor in a cohort sampled during active COVID-19.

The chain is built from TRBV29-1 and TRBJ1-2, with no clear D. CDR3 length equals 12 residues. Trimming removed 0 bases at V and 6 bases at J, with 8 bases between. CDR1 and CDR2 (germline): SQVTM, ANQGSEA. In nucleotides, the CDR3 is TGCAGCGTTGAAGATCACGGGAATGGCTACACCTTC. It is translated as CSVEDHGNGYTF.

This rearrangement joins TRBV4-2 to TRBJ2-2; maybe TRBD2 (5 bases). Germline V gene sequence: CDR1 LGHNA, CDR2 YNFKEQ. The CDR3 runs 14 residues. V was trimmed by 0 bases and J by 7 bases, leaving 9 bases between them. The CDR3 DNA sequence: TGTGCCAGCAGCCAAGACCCCCGGGGCGGGGAGCTGTTTTTT. Translation gives CASSQDPRGGELFF.

The rearrangement uses TRBV29-1 and TRBJ2-3; D may be TRBD2 (5 bases). V shed 7 bases and J shed 1 base, with 9 bases lying between them. The CDR3 consists of 12 residues. Germline CDR1 reads SQVTM; CDR2 reads ANQGSEA. CDR3 DNA sequence: TGCAGCGCTTTCGGGGGCACAGATACGCAGTATTTT. This gives the protein CSAFGGTDTQYF.

The chain couples TRBV4-2 to TRBJ2-1; 8 bases agree with TRBD2. The length of the CDR3 is 14 residues. The V gene's germline CDR1 is LGHNA and CDR2 YNFKEQ. V trimming: 4 bases; J trimming: 10 bases; junction bases outside the gene matches: 9. The CDR3 protein is CASSLKTSGGEQFF. The CDR3 DNA is TGTGCCAGCAGCCTCAAAACTAGCGGAGGGGAGCAGTTCTTC.

The genes are TRBV6-2 or TRBV6-3 and TRBJ2-5, with TRBD1 identical over 9 bases. V shed 6 bases and J 5 bases; nucleotides not matched to a gene: 10. Germline lookup yields CDR1 MNHEY and CDR2 SVGEGT. This CDR3 has 15 residues. The CDR3 region is CASSTRQGGYETQYF. The CDR3 nucleotides are TGTGCCAGCAGCACCCGACAGGGGGGGTATGAGACCCAGTACTTC.

V and J are TRBV12-3 or TRBV12-4 and TRBJ2-7, with a weak D call TRBD1 (6 bases). V was clipped by 6 bases and J by 6 bases, with 9 bases between them. CDR3 size: 11 residues. The CDR3 sequence: CASSYRAEQYF. The CDR3 DNA follows: TGTGCCAGCAGCTACAGGGCCGAGCAGTACTTC.

The chain joins TRBV5-4 to TRBJ2-1; TRBD1 matches 9 bases. This CDR3 is built from 15 residues. The germline V gene encodes CDR1 SGHNT and CDR2 YYREEE (reference sequence). Trimming at V came to 5 bases and at J to 4 bases, leaving 7 bases not matched to a gene. The CDR3 region has the DNA TGTGCCAGCAGGCCGGGACAGGGAACTTACAATGAGCAGTTCTTC. Translating gives CASRPGQGTYNEQFF.

There are many counts of this clone. The rearrangement uses TRBV29-1 and TRBJ2-7; 9 bases line up with TRBD1. The CDR3 runs to 14 residues. Per germline, CDR1 SQVTM and CDR2 ANQGSEA. Trimming cost V 4 bases and J 0 bases; bases outside gene matches: 4. The CDR3 nucleotides read TGCAGCGTTGCGGCGACAGGGGGCTCCTACGAGCAGTACTTC. Translating gives CSVAATGGSYEQYF.

The J gene is TRBJ2-2, the V gene TRBV3-1 (or the pseudogene TRBV3-2); 10 positions agree with TRBD1. This CDR3 is 15 amino acids long. Germline CDR1 LGHDT, CDR2 YNNKEL (reference sequence). The V gene end was trimmed by 6 bases and the J gene end by 5 bases; junction bases not matched to a gene: 6. The CDR3, as DNA: TGTGCCAGCAGACGACAGGGGGCTGGTACCGGGGAGCTGTTTTTT. Encoded protein: CASRRQGAGTGELFF.

The chain couples TRBV7-2 to TRBJ1-5; maybe TRBD1 (6 bases). The V and J ends lost 1 base and 6 bases respectively, with 10 bases between them. In germline, CDR1 is SGHTA, CDR2 FQGNSA. CDR3 length: 14 residues. The CDR3 bases are TGTGCCAGCAGCTTAGTCCAGGGGAGTCAGCCCCAGCATTTT. It translates to CASSLVQGSQPQHF.

This chain connects TRBV4-1 to TRBJ2-4; the D gene is possibly TRBD2 (5 bases). The CDR3 has 21 residues. Germline lookup yields CDR1 MGHRA and CDR2 YSYEKL. Trimming took off 2 bases at V and 6 bases at J, with 32 bases between the two ends. The CDR3 nucleotides are TGCGCCAGCAGCCAACTAATCCGCCCAAGCCGAGCAGATCTGAGGGTAAACATTCAGTACTTC. It codes for CASSQLIRPSRADLRVNIQYF.

This clone was counted a single time. The rearrangement links TRBV19 to TRBJ2-2; 13 bases agree with TRBD2. Germline V gene sequence: CDR1 LNHDA, CDR2 SQIVND (reference sequence). Trimming at V came to 1 base and at J to 2 bases, leaving 1 base not matched to a gene. The CDR3 is 17 amino acids. The CDR3 region has the DNA TGTGCCAGTAGTATAGGACTAGCGGGGGGAAACACCGGGGAGCTGTTTTTT. Translating gives CASSIGLAGGNTGELFF.

J is TRBJ2-7 and V is TRBV6-5; no clear D gene. Trimming pared 0 bases from V and 2 bases from J, leaving 8 bases between. The CDR3 spans 14 residues. Germline V CDR1 and CDR2: MNHEY, SVGAGI. This CDR3 reads CASSYSPIPYEQYF. CDR3 in DNA: TGTGCCAGCAGTTACTCCCCTATCCCCTACGAGCAGTACTTC.

This chain joins TRBV19 and TRBJ1-2; TRBD1 might be the D (5 bases). The CDR3 loop spans 14 amino acids. The ends were cut back, 1 base at V and 4 bases at J, with 10 bases in the middle. In germline, CDR1 is LNHDA, CDR2 SQIVND (reference sequence). DNA of the CDR3: TGTGCCAGTAGTATAGGGGGCTCCCCCTATGGCTACACCTTC. Amino acid sequence: CASSIGGSPYGYTF.

The chain is built from TRBV7-6 and TRBJ1-2; weak D call: TRBD1 (6 bases). V was clipped by 4 bases and J by 4 bases, with 16 bases between them. Germline V CDR1 and CDR2: SGHVS, FNYEAQ. The CDR3 runs to 15 residues. The CDR3 spells CASSSTQGYGYGYTF. CDR3 sequence (DNA): TGTGCCAGCAGCTCAACGCAGGGGTATGGCTATGGCTACACCTTC.

The chain carries TRBV9 and TRBJ1-1; D remains unclear. Germline V gene data show CDR1 as SGDLS and CDR2 as YYNGEE. Trimming took 0 bases from V and 11 from J, leaving 5 bases between them. The length of the CDR3 is 10 residues. CDR3 sequence (DNA): TGTGCCAGCAGCGTAGGCGAGGCTTTCTTT. It codes for CASSVGEAFF.

The rearrangement uses TRBV7-2 and TRBJ2-1; 7 nucleotides agree with TRBD2. The CDR3 consists of 14 residues. The V gene's germline CDR1 is SGHTA and CDR2 FQGNSA. J was trimmed by 5 bases and V by 5 bases; bases with no gene match: 6. CDR3 in amino acids: CASSHGGMNNEQFF. Here the CDR3 DNA reads TGTGCCAGCAGCCACGGGGGGATGAACAATGAGCAGTTCTTC.

V is TRBV6-2 or TRBV6-3 and J is TRBJ1-1, with D unresolved. The CDR3 runs 14 residues. From germline, CDR1 is MNHEY and CDR2 SVGEGT. The V end was cut by 6 bases, the J end by 3 bases, with 14 bases between. Here the CDR3 reads CASRPEYLDTEAFF. CDR3 in DNA: TGTGCCAGCAGACCTGAGTATTTGGACACTGAAGCTTTCTTT.

In its sample, this clone was seen once. The V call is TRBV6-1, the J call TRBJ1-1; D gene ambiguous. The V and J ends lost 2 bases and 0 bases respectively, with 10 bases between them. This CDR3 is built from 15 residues. From germline, CDR1 is MNHNS and CDR2 SASEGT. The DNA of the CDR3 is TGTGCCAGCAGTGAATTTTGGAGGATGAACACTGAAGCTTTCTTT. Its translation is CASSEFWRMNTEAFF.

The chain employs TRBV28 and TRBJ2-5, with no clear D. The germline gives CDR1 MDHEN, CDR2 SYDVKM. V was trimmed by 5 bases and J by 4 bases, leaving 14 bases between them. The CDR3 extends over 14 amino acids. The CDR3 DNA reads as TGTGCCAGCAGTCTGGGCCTTGGCCTAGAGACCCAGTACTTC. As protein: CASSLGLGLETQYF.

The chain uses TRBV19 and TRBJ1-5; 10 positions match TRBD1. The CDR3 sequence is 16 residues long. With V trimmed by 1 base and J by 7 bases, 7 bases remained unmatched. Germline lookup yields CDR1 LNHDA and CDR2 SQIVND (reference sequence). The DNA for the CDR3 is TGTGCCAGTAGTATAGGGGACAGGGGAAGAGGACAGCCCCAGCATTTT. Protein sequence: CASSIGDRGRGQPQHF. Full variable domain (remainder filled in from reference TRBV19 and TRBJ1-5): DGGITQSPKYLFRKEGQNVTLSCEQNLNHDAMYWYRQDPGQGLRLIYYSQIVNDFQKGDIAEGYSVSREKKESFPLTVTSAQKNPTAFYLCASSIGDRGRGQPQHFGDGTRLSIL.

The chain carries TRBV9 and TRBJ1-2; 8 bases map to TRBD1. In germline, CDR1 is SGDLS, CDR2 YYNGEE. With 3 bases clipped from V and 6 bases from J, the junction kept 19 bases outside the gene matches. The CDR3 is 18 residues long. The CDR3 bases are TGTGCCAGCAGCGACCACCCAGTAGGGACAGGATCTTATGATGGCTACACCTTC. This encodes CASSDHPVGTGSYDGYTF.

This chain uses TRBV9 with TRBJ1-3; possibly TRBD1 for D (5 bases). This CDR3 has 16 amino acids. With 4 bases removed from V and 1 base from J, the gap between germline ends came to 15 bases. CDR1 is SGDLS, CDR2 YYNGEE, per germline. The CDR3 DNA reads TGTGCCAGCAGCCCGCATCAGGGTACGTCTGGAAACACCATATATTTT. It translates to CASSPHQGTSGNTIYF.

This chain joins TRBV6-1 and TRBJ2-1; 14 bases map to TRBD2. V lost 2 bases to trimming and J lost 2 bases; unmatched junction nucleotides: 5. Germline V gives CDR1 MNHNS, CDR2 SASEGT. CDR3 length equals 18 residues. CDR3 sequence: CASSERTSGGPTYNEQFF. The CDR3 nucleotides read TGTGCCAGCAGTGAAAGGACTAGCGGGGGGCCTACCTACAATGAGCAGTTCTTC.

The chain combines TRBV6-5 with TRBJ2-5; 8 bases match TRBD1. V dropped 6 bases and J dropped 2; count of bases not matched to a gene: 2. This CDR3 comprises 13 residues. The germline gives CDR1 MNHEY, CDR2 SVGAGI. Written as DNA, the CDR3 is TGTGCCAGCAGCCGGGACAGGCAAGAGACCCAGTACTTC. Encoded protein: CASSRDRQETQYF.

The chain is built from TRBV7-2 and TRBJ1-3; a possible D gene is TRBD1 (6 bases). Germline V CDR1 and CDR2: SGHTA, FQGNSA. The CDR3 is 15 residues long. The germline V and J ends were trimmed by 5 bases and 4 bases, with 15 bases remaining between them. CDR3 sequence (DNA): TGTGCCAGCAGCAGAACCGGGACATCCGGAAACACCATATATTTT. It yields the protein CASSRTGTSGNTIYF.

The rearrangement uses TRBV9 and TRBJ2-5; TRBD2 matches 10 bases. Germline CDR1 is SGDLS and CDR2 is YYNGEE. V dropped 7 bases and J dropped 6; count of bases not matched to a gene: 12. This CDR3 has 15 residues. For the CDR3, the DNA is TGTGCCAGCTCTAGCGGGGGCTACCTTCGGCAGACCCAGTACTTC. Translated, it gives CASSSGGYLRQTQYF.

J is TRBJ2-1 and V is TRBV30, with D possibly being TRBD1 (6 bases). The CDR3 is 13 amino acids. The ends were cut back, 0 bases at V and 8 bases at J, with 11 bases in the middle. Germline V gene data show CDR1 as GTSNPN and CDR2 as SVGIG (reference sequence). Here the CDR3 reads CAWSVQGLDEQFF. CDR3 coding DNA: TGTGCCTGGAGTGTACAGGGTCTCGATGAGCAGTTCTTC.

J is TRBJ1-5 and V is TRBV18, with D hard to call. Germline CDR1 reads KGHSH; CDR2 reads LQKENI. There are 17 residues in the CDR3. Trimming cost V 3 bases and J 5 bases, with 20 bases left between them. CDR3 bases: TGTGCCAGCTCACCCCGGGTCGTGGACTCAGGCCATCAGCCCCAGCATTTT. Its translation: CASSPRVVDSGHQPQHF.

This chain connects TRBV4-3 to TRBJ1-3; tentatively, D is TRBD1 (5 bases). Germline-derived CDR1 and CDR2 are LGHNA and YSLEER. V was clipped by 0 bases and J by 4 bases, with 19 bases between them. The CDR3 extends over 18 amino acids. DNA of the CDR3: TGCGCCAGCAGCCAAGAATTAAGGCCCCTCTCAGGGGGAAACACCATATATTTT. Encoded protein: CASSQELRPLSGGNTIYF.

The chain combines TRBV5-5 with TRBJ1-6; D may be TRBD1 (5 bases). The CDR3 runs 15 residues. In germline, CDR1 is SGHKS, CDR2 YYEKEE (reference sequence). Trimming took off 4 bases at V and 9 bases at J, with 17 bases between the two ends. Here the CDR3 DNA reads TGTGCCAGCAGCCCCCTTCTTACGGGGGGTTCACCCCTCCACTTT. This gives the protein CASSPLLTGGSPLHF.